This passage covers 31 T cell receptor beta chains from one sample sequenced in a study of tumor-infiltrating lymphocytes in primary liver carcinoma. For each extraction, RNA and DNA were obtained together from around 20-30 mg of unsorted bulk tissue. The researchers produced TCR beta cDNA from approximately 460 ng total RNA with a constant-region primer. Slightly modified ARM-PCR with three nested multiplex PCR rounds yielded TCR beta libraries. A C-beta reverse primer and TRBV1-TRBV30 forward primers served in each of the first two PCR rounds, at about 10 cycles apiece. From the multiplex PCR reads, TCRdb called clonotypes with MiXCR, one entry per CDR3 protein. The table records about 54,000 distinct CDR3 sequences, over 65% of them present only once. The source material was liver tumor tissue from sampling region 2. Documented subset: tumor region T2, inferior pole. The receptors originated from a man aged 35-49 years with primary liver carcinoma and hepatitis B virus infection.

This chain joins TRBV6-6 and TRBJ1-1, with D uncertain. The germline V gene encodes CDR1 MNHNY and CDR2 SVGAGI (reference sequence). Trimming stripped 2 bases from V and 4 bases from J, with 11 bases between. The CDR3 is 14 amino acids. The CDR3 region has the DNA TGTGCCAGCAGTTACACGTTTGCGACCACTGAAGCTTTCTTT. Its translation: CASSYTFATTEAFF.

A word on this clonotype: Since no conserved phenylalanine or tryptophan closes the CDR3, a read error is the likely cause. The DNA is left out, because the CDR3 cannot be placed on it with certainty; the CDR3 is given as TCRdb lists it. This chain uses TRBV5-4 with TRBJ2-7; the table calls TRBD2, which could not be checked here. Per the germline V gene, CDR1 is SGHNT and CDR2 is YYREEE (reference sequence). The CDR3 adds up to 15 amino acids, both ends counted. CDR3 amino acids: CASSCGGLVGDEQYS.

This clonotype occurred a few times. This may be a read error, as it is one base from a much larger clone. The V call is TRBV5-6, the J call TRBJ2-5; TRBD1 or TRBD2 may be the D gene (5 bases each). This CDR3 has 14 residues. The germline CDR1 and CDR2 sequences are SGHDT and YYEEEE. V lost 4 bases, J lost 4 bases, and 14 bases lay in between. CDR3 protein: CASSRQSEGETQYF. The CDR3 DNA sequence: TGTGCCAGCAGCAGACAGAGCGAGGGAGAGACCCAGTACTTC.

As concerns this clonotype: One base away lies a much larger clone, so this may be a sequencing read error. This chain joins TRBV18 and TRBJ2-1, with 8 bases identical to TRBD2. The CDR3 consists of 16 residues. CDR1 is KGHSH, CDR2 LQKENI, per germline. Trimming at V came to 1 base and at J to 4 bases, leaving 6 bases not matched to a gene. The CDR3 region is CASSPQVTSEYNEQFF. In nucleotides, the CDR3 is TGTGCCAGCTCACCACAGGTGACTAGCGAATACAATGAGCAGTTCTTC.

A remark on this clonotype: The CDR3 ends on some other residue instead of the conserved phenylalanine or tryptophan, so this is likely a read error. This chain connects TRBV6-6 to TRBJ2-3; D remains unclear. The CDR3 sequence is 13 residues long. Trimming stripped 7 bases from V and 4 bases from J, with 12 bases between. Germline V gene lookup returns CDR1 MNHNY and CDR2 SVGAGI (reference sequence). The CDR3 DNA reads as TGTGCCAGCATGGCGGACGCCGCAGATACGCAGTATTCT. Protein: CASMADAADTQYS.

This clonotype was seen only a few times. The CDR3 does not end in the conserved phenylalanine or tryptophan, so this is likely a read error. CDR3 region: CSVTDRGHTEAFY. CDR3 DNA: TGCAGCGTAACTGATAGGGGGCACACTGAAGCTTTCTAT. The chain uses TRBV29-1 and TRBJ1-1; 7 bases agree with TRBD1. This CDR3 has 13 residues. Per germline, CDR1 SQVTM and CDR2 ANQGSEA. V was clipped by 6 bases and J by 3 bases; unmatched bases: 7.

A note on this clonotype: This may stem from a read error, because a much larger clone lies one nucleotide away. The rearrangement uses TRBV28 and TRBJ2-7; a possible D gene is TRBD2 (5 bases). The CDR3 totals 15 residues. Germline assignment: CDR1 MDHEN and CDR2 SYDVKM. CDR3 bases: TGTGCCAGCAATTTAGAGGGTTCGGGATCCTACGAGCAGTACTTC. As protein: CASNLEGSGSYEQYF.

Points on this clonotype: A read error may account for a junction end that differs from germline. This rearrangement joins TRBV10-3 to TRBJ1-4; the D gene is possibly TRBD1 (5 bases). The germline V gene encodes CDR1 ENHRY and CDR2 SYGVKD. The CDR3 contains 14 residues. In DNA, the CDR3 is TGTGCCATCAGTGAGGGACATGTGGGTGAAAAACCGTTTTTT. Its translation: CAISEGHVGEKPFF.

A note on this clonotype: This could be a read error, since a much larger clone is one nucleotide away. This sequence joins TRBV2 and TRBJ2-7; unclear D gene. Germline CDR1 SNHLY, CDR2 FYNNEI. CDR3 length: 16 amino acids. Trimming left V 3 bases short and J 0 bases short, with 15 bases between. CDR3 sequence: CASSEGTNGFSYEQYF. DNA of the CDR3: TGTGCCAGCAGTGAGGGTACTAACGGGTTCTCCTACGAGCAGTACTTC. The variable domain in full, completed from reference TRBV2 and TRBJ2-7, reads EPEVTQTPSHQVTQMGQEVILRCVPISNHLYFYWYRQILGQKVEFLVSFYNNEISEKSEIFDDQFSVERPDGSNFTLKIRSTKLEDSAMYFCASSEGTNGFSYEQYFGPGTRLTVT.

The rearrangement uses TRBV6-2 or TRBV6-3 and TRBJ2-6, with D maybe TRBD2 (5 bases). V was shortened by 2 bases and J by 9 bases, with 11 bases between the two germline ends. The length of the CDR3 is 14 residues. Germline V gives CDR1 MNHEY, CDR2 SVGEGT. The CDR3, as DNA: TGTGCCAGCAGTTACACCTCTGGGAGCAACGTCCTGACTTTC. Its protein is CASSYTSGSNVLTF.

This clonotype appeared many times. This chain connects TRBV28 to TRBJ2-7; no definite D call. The length of the CDR3 is 15 residues. The germline CDR1 and CDR2 sequences are MDHEN and SYDVKM. Trimming cost V 5 bases and J 6 bases, with 20 bases left between them. The CDR3, as DNA: TGTGCCAGCAGTCCATCGGAACTAACTGTGGGCGAGCAGTACTTC. Protein sequence: CASSPSELTVGEQYF.

Concerning this clonotype: Compared with germline, one end of the junction differs, possibly owing to a read error. The chain combines TRBV29-1 with TRBJ2-1; 10 nucleotides line up with TRBD2. Germline lookup yields CDR1 SQVTM and CDR2 ANQGSEA. The length of the CDR3 is 14 residues. The CDR3 here is CSVLKAGGHNELFF. The CDR3 DNA reads TGCAGCGTCCTCAAAGCGGGAGGGCATAATGAGCTGTTCTTC.

In the case of this clonotype: The junction differs from germline at one of its ends, possibly a read error. This chain links TRBV7-9 with TRBJ2-1, with a possible D match to TRBD2 (6 bases). CDR3 size: 14 residues. CDR1 SEHNR and CDR2 FQNEAQ come from the germline V gene (reference sequence). The CDR3 DNA reads as TGTGCCAGAAGCTTTGCGGGAAGGCCAAGTGAGCAGTTCTTC. Translation gives CARSFAGRPSEQFF.

This clonotype was seen only once. The junction does not match germline at one end; this may be a read error. The chain is built from TRBV5-5 and TRBJ1-2; the D gene is possibly TRBD1 (6 bases). CDR1 and CDR2 from the germline V gene are SGHKS and YYEKEE (reference sequence). The CDR3 has 13 amino acids. CDR3: CSSSLGQFYGYTF. The CDR3 coding sequence is TGTTCCAGCAGCTTGGGACAATTCTATGGCTACACCTTC.

This clonotype occurred a few times. This chain joins TRBV9 and TRBJ2-2; no clear D gene. CDR3 length: 12 amino acids. Trimming cost V 4 bases and J 3 bases, with 4 bases left between them. Germline values: CDR1 SGDLS, CDR2 YYNGEE. The DNA of the CDR3 is TGTGCCAGCAGCCTATACACCGGGGAGCTGTTTTTT. This sequence encodes CASSLYTGELFF.

Worth noting for this clonotype: At one of its ends the junction is not consistent with the germline gene, which may arise from a read error. The rearrangement uses TRBV7-9 and TRBJ2-1; 7 nucleotides align to TRBD2. In germline, CDR1 is SEHNR, CDR2 FQNEAQ (reference sequence). The CDR3 covers 13 residues. The CDR3 sequence: CTSSLAGVNEQFF. DNA of the CDR3: TGTACCAGCAGCTTAGCGGGTGTAAATGAGCAGTTCTTC.

This clonotype was counted only a few times. A much larger clone differs from this one at a single base, so this may be a read error. The gene calls are TRBV10-1 and TRBJ2-7, with D unresolved. CDR3 length: 12 residues. Germline-derived CDR1 and CDR2 are WNHNN and SYGVQD (reference sequence). Written as DNA, the CDR3 is TGCGTCAGCAGTGATTTATCCTACGAGCAGTACTTC. Its protein product is CVSSDLSYEQYF.

This clonotype was counted once. The junction does not match germline at one end; this may be a read error. This chain connects TRBV29-1 to TRBJ1-1; D ambiguous. The CDR3 is made up of 13 amino acids. Germline CDR1 SQVTM, CDR2 ANQGSEA. The CDR3 loop is CSIGKGTNTEAFF. CDR3 in DNA: TGCAGCATTGGAAAGGGAACGAACACAGAAGCTTTCTTT.

This clonotype has just one count. This may be a read error: a much more frequent sequence differs by one nucleotide. The rearrangement links TRBV6-1 to TRBJ2-2, with a possible D match to TRBD1 (6 bases). This CDR3 is 13 amino acids long. Germline V gene sequence: CDR1 MNHNS, CDR2 SASEGT. The CDR3 spells CVSRDQGLGELFF. CDR3 coding DNA: TGTGTCAGCAGAGATCAGGGGCTTGGGGAGCTGTTTTTT.

This clonotype was counted ten times or more. This rearrangement joins TRBV4-2 to TRBJ2-5; TRBD1 might be the D (5 bases). Between the trimmed V and J ends, which lost 1 base and 2 bases, there was a span of 11 bases. The CDR3 has 15 amino acids. The germline V gene encodes CDR1 LGHNA and CDR2 YNFKEQ. The chain's CDR3 is CASSQAEGVQETQYF. CDR3 bases: TGTGCCAGCAGCCAAGCTGAAGGGGTTCAAGAGACCCAGTACTTC.

As concerns this clonotype: The CDR3 does not close with the conserved phenylalanine or tryptophan, likely indicating a read error. CDR3 protein: CASRQDHGGTGELFS. CDR3 nucleotides: TGCGCCAGTAGGCAAGATCACGGGGGAACCGGGGAGCTGTTTTCT. The genes are TRBV4-1 and TRBJ2-2; perhaps TRBD2 as D (6 bases). The CDR3 spans 15 residues. Deletions cut 9 bases from V and 5 bases from J, with 19 bases between. Looked up from germline, CDR1 is MGHRA and CDR2 is YSYEKL.

Points on this clonotype: The conserved closing phenylalanine or tryptophan is absent in this CDR3, likely reflecting a read error. The V gene is TRBV10-3, the J gene TRBJ1-2, with D hard to call. Trimming shortened V by 5 bases and J by 4 bases, and 8 bases separated the two germline ends. CDR3 size: 12 residues. Germline values: CDR1 ENHRY, CDR2 SYGVKD. CDR3 in DNA: TGTGCCATCAGTTATGATTGCTATGGCTACACCTTG. The encoded protein is CAISYDCYGYTL.

This clonotype appeared a few times. This may be a read error, as it is one base from a much larger clone. Likely a read error: the CDR3 ends without its conserved phenylalanine or tryptophan. The gene calls are TRBV7-9 and TRBJ1-5; D might be TRBD1 (5 bases). Germline values: CDR1 SEHNR, CDR2 FQNEAQ (reference sequence). The V end lost 6 bases, the J end lost 4 bases, and 13 bases lay between the germline ends. The CDR3 spans 14 residues. CDR3 bases: TGTGCCAGCAGTGCGGACGGGGGGAATCAGCCCCAGCATTAT. Translated: CASSADGGNQPQHY.

This clonotype showed up just a few times. A much larger clonotype is one base distant, so this may be a read error. The chain links TRBV28 to TRBJ1-1; 10 bases fit TRBD1. The germline V gene has CDR1 MDHEN and CDR2 SYDVKM. This CDR3 is built from 14 residues. The ends lost 3 bases at V and 3 bases at J; junction bases unmatched: 1. The CDR3, as DNA: TGTGCCAGCAGTTTTGGGACAGGGGACACTGAAGCTTTCTTT. Translated, it gives CASSFGTGDTEAFF.

This clonotype showed up many times. CDR3 in amino acids: CASSLDTGAYNEQFF. CDR3 DNA sequence: TGCGCCAGCAGCTTGGATACAGGCGCCTACAATGAGCAGTTCTTC. The V gene is TRBV5-1, the J gene TRBJ2-1, with a tentative D call TRBD1 (5 bases). Trimming stripped 0 bases from V and 2 bases from J, with 9 bases between. The CDR3 extends over 15 amino acids. CDR1 SGHRS and CDR2 YFSETQ come from the germline V gene.

Concerning this clonotype: No conserved phenylalanine or tryptophan is present at the end of the CDR3, so a read error is the likely explanation. The DNA is omitted, as the CDR3 cannot be located on it reliably, and the CDR3 follows TCRdb's listing. The chain employs TRBV5-4 and TRBJ2-5; the table assigns TRBD1, which was not confirmed against the DNA. Including both end residues, the CDR3 is 15 amino acids long. Per germline, CDR1 SGHNT and CDR2 YYREEE (reference sequence). CDR3 sequence reads: CANSDGETGQETQYL.

As regards this clonotype: An end of the junction differs from the germline gene, which may be a read error. The rearrangement joins TRBV12-3 or TRBV12-4 to TRBJ2-7; D is unclear. CDR3 length equals 13 residues. For the CDR3, the DNA is TGTGCCAGTTTTGTAGAGTCAGAGTACGAGCAGTGCTTC. Its protein is CASFVESEYEQCF.

Of note for this clonotype: Relative to the germline gene, one junction end is altered; a read error may explain this. The rearrangement links TRBV11-2 to TRBJ2-3; D may be TRBD2 (7 bases). Germline CDR1 and CDR2: SGHAT and FQNNGV. The CDR3 spans 16 residues. The CDR3 sequence is CASGLEGLTWTDTQYF. The CDR3 nucleotides are TGTGCCAGCGGCTTAGAGGGACTAACGTGGACAGATACGCAGTACTTT.

Notes on this clonotype: Likely a read error: the CDR3 ends without its conserved phenylalanine or tryptophan. Here the CDR3 reads CASSQGPTSGNYNEQFV. The CDR3 DNA reads TGCGCCAGCAGCCAAGGGCCCACTAGCGGGAACTACAATGAGCAGTTCGTC. V and J are TRBV4-1 and TRBJ2-1, with 10 bases aligning to TRBD2. The CDR3 covers 17 residues. Germline V gene data show CDR1 as MGHRA and CDR2 as YSYEKL. The V and J ends lost 1 base and 3 bases, in that order; junction bases with no gene match: 6.

Comments on this clonotype: An end of the junction does not agree with germline; a read error may underlie this. V usage is TRBV6-1 and J usage is TRBJ1-1, with D possibly matching TRBD1 (5 bases). This CDR3 contains 12 residues. The germline gives CDR1 MNHNS, CDR2 SASEGT. For the CDR3, the DNA is TGTGCCAGCAGAAACAGGTTGACTGGAGCTTTCTTT. It is translated as CASRNRLTGAFF.

A note on this clonotype: This CDR3 fails to terminate in the conserved phenylalanine or tryptophan, so it likely reflects a read error. The chain recombines TRBV6-5 with TRBJ2-7, with 8 bases aligning to TRBD1. Trimming at V came to 9 bases and at J to 2 bases, leaving 9 bases not matched to a gene. Per the germline V gene, CDR1 is MNHEY and CDR2 is SVGAGI. CDR3 length: 14 amino acids. CDR3 coding DNA: TGTGCCAGTACTGGGACAGGTGGTGCCTACGAGCAGTACTTA. Protein: CASTGTGGAYEQYL.